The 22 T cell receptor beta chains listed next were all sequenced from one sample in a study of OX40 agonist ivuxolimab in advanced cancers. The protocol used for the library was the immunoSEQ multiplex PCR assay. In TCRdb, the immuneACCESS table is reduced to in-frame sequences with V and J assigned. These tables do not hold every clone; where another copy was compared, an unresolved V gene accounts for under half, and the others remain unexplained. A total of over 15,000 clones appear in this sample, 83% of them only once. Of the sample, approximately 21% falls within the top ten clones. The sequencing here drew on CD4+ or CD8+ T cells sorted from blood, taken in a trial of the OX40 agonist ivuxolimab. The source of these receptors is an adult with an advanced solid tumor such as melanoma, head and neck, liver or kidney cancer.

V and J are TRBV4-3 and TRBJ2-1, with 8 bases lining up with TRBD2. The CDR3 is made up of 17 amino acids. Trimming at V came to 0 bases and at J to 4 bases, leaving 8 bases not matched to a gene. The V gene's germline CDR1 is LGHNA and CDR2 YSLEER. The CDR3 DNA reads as TGCGCCAGCAGCCAAGATGGGATAGCGGGACCTTACAATGAGCAGTTCTTC. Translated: CASSQDGIAGPYNEQFF.

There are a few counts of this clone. The CDR3, as DNA: TGTGCCAGCAGCGGGACAGGGGGCAACGAAGCTTTCTTT. Its translation is CASSGTGGNEAFF. The chain is built from TRBV9 and TRBJ1-1; TRBD1 matches at 11 bases. After removal of 3 bases from V and 8 bases from J, the junction contained 3 bases not matched to a gene. Per the germline V gene, CDR1 is SGDLS and CDR2 is YYNGEE. The CDR3 spans 13 residues.

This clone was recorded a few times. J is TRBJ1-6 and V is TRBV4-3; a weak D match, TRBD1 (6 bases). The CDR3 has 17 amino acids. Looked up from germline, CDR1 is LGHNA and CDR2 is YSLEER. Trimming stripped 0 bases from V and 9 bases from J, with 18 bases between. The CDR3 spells CASSQDETDSPFSPLHF. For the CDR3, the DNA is TGCGCCAGCAGCCAAGACGAAACGGACAGTCCTTTTTCACCCCTCCACTTT.

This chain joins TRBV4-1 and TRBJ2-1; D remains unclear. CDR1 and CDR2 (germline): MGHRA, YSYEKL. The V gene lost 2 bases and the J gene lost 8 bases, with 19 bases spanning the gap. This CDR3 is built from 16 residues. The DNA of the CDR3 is TGCGCCAGCAGCCAAAGACCTCCATTATCCGCCGATGAGCAGTTCTTC. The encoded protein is CASSQRPPLSADEQFF.

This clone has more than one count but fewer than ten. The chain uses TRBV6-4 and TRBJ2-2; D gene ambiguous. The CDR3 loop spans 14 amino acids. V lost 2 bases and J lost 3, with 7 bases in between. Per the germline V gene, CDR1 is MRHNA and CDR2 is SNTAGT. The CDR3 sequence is CASSDSSDTGELFF. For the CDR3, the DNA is TGTGCCAGCAGTGACAGTTCCGACACCGGGGAGCTGTTTTTT.

Written as DNA, the CDR3 is TGTGCCAGCAGTTTATTCCAGGCCGTGTCAGATACGCAGTATTTT. It yields the protein CASSLFQAVSDTQYF. The chain uses TRBV27 and TRBJ2-3; no definite D call. Per germline, CDR1 MNHEY and CDR2 SMNVEV (reference sequence). This CDR3 is built from 15 residues. Trimming cost V 1 base and J 4 bases, with 12 bases left between them.

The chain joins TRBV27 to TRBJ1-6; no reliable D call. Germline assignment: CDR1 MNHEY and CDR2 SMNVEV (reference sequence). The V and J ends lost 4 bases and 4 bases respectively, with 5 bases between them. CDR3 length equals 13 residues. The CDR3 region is CASSYDYNSPLHF. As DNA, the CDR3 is TGTGCCAGCAGTTACGATTATAATTCACCCCTCCACTTT.

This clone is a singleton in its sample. Here the CDR3 reads CASSPSRTGSNYGYTF. DNA for the CDR3: TGTGCCAGCAGCCCTAGTAGGACAGGATCGAACTATGGCTACACCTTC. The chain recombines TRBV7-2 with TRBJ1-2; 7 bases agree with TRBD1. Per the germline V gene, CDR1 is SGHTA and CDR2 is FQGNSA. This CDR3 contains 16 residues. The V segment lost 5 bases and the J segment 2 bases; nucleotides outside the gene matches: 11.

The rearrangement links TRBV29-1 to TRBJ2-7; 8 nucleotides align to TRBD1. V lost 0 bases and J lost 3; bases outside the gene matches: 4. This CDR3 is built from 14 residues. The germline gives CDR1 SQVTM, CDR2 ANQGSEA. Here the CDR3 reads CSVEEGTGDYEQYF. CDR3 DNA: TGCAGCGTTGAAGAAGGGACAGGAGACTACGAGCAGTACTTC.

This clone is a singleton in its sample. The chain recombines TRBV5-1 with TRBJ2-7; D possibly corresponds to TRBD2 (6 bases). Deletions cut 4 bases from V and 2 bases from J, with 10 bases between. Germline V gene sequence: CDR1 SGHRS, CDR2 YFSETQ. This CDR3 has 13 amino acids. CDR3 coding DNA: TGCGCCAGCAGCGCGGGACCAACCTACGAGCAGTACTTC. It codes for CASSAGPTYEQYF.

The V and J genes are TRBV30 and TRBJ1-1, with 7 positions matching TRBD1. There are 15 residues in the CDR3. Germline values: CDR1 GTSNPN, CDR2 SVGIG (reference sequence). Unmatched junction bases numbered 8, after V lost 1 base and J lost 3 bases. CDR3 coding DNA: TGTGCCTGGAGTGAAACAGGGGAGGCTTACACTGAAGCTTTCTTT. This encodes CAWSETGEAYTEAFF.

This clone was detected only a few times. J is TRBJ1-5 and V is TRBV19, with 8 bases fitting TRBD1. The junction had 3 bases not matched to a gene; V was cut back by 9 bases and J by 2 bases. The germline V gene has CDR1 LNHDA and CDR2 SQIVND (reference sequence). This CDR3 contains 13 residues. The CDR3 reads CASQDRGNQPQHF. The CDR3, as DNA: TGTGCCAGCCAGGACAGGGGCAATCAGCCCCAGCATTTT.

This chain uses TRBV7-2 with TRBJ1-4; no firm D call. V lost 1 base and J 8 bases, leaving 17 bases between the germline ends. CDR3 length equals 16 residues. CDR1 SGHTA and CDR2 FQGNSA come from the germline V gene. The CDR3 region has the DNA TGTGCCAGCAGCTTAGAATTGGAGGGCTGGGGAGAAAAACTGTTTTTT. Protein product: CASSLELEGWGEKLFF.

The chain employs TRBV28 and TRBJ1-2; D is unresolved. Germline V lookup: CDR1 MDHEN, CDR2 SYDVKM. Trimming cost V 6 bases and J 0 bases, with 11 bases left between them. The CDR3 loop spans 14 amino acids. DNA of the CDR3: TGTGCCAGCAGCCGGCATACTGCTAACTATGGCTACACCTTC. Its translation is CASSRHTANYGYTF.

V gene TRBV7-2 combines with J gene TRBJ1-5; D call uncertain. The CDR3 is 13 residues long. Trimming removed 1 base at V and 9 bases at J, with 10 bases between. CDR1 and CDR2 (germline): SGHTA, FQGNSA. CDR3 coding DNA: TGTGCCAGCAGCTTAGGACTTCTGGGGCCCCAGCATTTT. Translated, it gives CASSLGLLGPQHF.

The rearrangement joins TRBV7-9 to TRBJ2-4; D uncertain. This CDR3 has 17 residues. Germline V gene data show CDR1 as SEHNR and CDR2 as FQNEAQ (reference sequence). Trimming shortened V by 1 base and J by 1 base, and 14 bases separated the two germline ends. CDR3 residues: CASSLVITDFAKNIQYF. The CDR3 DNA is TGTGCCAGCAGCTTAGTCATCACCGACTTTGCCAAAAACATTCAGTACTTC.

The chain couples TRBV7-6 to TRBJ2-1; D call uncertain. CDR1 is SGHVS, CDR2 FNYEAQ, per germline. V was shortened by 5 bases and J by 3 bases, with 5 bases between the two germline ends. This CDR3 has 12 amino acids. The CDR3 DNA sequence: TGTGCCAGCAGCAGAGACTACAATGAGCAGTTCTTC. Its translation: CASSRDYNEQFF. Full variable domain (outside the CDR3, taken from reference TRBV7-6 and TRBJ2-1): GAGVSQSPRYKVTKRGQDVALRCDPISGHVSLYWYRQALGQGPEFLTYFNYEAQQDKSGLPNDRFSAERPEGSISTLTIQRTEQRDSAMYRCASSRDYNEQFFGPGTRLTVL.

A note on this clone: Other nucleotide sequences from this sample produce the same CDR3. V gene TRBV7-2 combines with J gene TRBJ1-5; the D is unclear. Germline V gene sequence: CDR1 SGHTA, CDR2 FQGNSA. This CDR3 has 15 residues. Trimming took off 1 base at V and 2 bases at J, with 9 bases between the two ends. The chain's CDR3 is CASSLDPGGNQPQHF. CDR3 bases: TGTGCCAGCAGCTTAGATCCCGGTGGCAATCAGCCCCAGCATTTT. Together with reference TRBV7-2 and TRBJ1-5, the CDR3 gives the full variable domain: GAGVSQSPSNKVTEKGKDVELRCDPISGHTALYWYRQSLGQGLEFLIYFQGNSAPDKSGLPSDRFSAERTGGSVSTLTIQRTQQEDSAVYLCASSLDPGGNQPQHFGDGTRLSIL.

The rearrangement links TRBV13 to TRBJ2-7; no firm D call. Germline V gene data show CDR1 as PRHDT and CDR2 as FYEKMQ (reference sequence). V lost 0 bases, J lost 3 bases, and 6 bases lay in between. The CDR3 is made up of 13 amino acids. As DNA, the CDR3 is TGTGCCAGCAGCTTAGGCGTCAGCTACGAGCAGTACTTC. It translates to CASSLGVSYEQYF.

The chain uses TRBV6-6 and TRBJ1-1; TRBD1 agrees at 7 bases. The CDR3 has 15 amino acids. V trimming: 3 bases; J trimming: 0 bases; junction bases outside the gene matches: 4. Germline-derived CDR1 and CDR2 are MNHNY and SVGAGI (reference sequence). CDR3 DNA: TGTGCCAGCAGTTATCACAGGGGAATGAACACTGAAGCTTTCTTT. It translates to CASSYHRGMNTEAFF.

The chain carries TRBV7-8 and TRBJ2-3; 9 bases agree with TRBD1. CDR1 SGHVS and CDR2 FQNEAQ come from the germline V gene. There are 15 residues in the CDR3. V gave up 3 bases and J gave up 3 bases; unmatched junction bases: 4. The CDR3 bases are TGTGCCAGCAGCTTCTACAGGGGGCCGACAGATACGCAGTATTTT. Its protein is CASSFYRGPTDTQYF.

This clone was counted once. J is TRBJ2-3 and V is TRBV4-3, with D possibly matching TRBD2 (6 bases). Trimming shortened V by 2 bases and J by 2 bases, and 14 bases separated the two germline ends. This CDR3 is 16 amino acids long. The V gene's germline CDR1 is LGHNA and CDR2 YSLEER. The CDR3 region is CASSQMVAEITDTQYF. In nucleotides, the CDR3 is TGCGCCAGCAGCCAAATGGTAGCGGAGATCACAGATACGCAGTATTTT.